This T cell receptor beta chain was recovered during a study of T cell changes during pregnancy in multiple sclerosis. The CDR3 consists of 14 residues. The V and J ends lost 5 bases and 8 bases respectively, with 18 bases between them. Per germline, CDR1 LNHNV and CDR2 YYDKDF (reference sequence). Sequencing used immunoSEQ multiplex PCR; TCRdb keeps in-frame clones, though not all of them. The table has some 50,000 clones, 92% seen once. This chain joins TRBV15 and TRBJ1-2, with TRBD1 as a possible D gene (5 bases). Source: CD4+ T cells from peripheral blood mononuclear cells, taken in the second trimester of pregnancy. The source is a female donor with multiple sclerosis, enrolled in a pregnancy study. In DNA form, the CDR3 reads TGTGCCACCAGCCCATACGGGACTCAGCCCGGCTACACCTTC. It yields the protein CATSPYGTQPGYTF.